The 28 T cell receptor beta chains below all came from one sample that was sequenced in a study of cytomegalovirus exposure and HLA in healthy donors. PCR used 60 Vbeta primers and 13 Jbeta primers. Generated by immunoSEQ multiplex PCR, the TCRdb table keeps only in-frame clones and is missing some. The table shows 180,000 or so clones, with 82% occurring only once. The sequenced material came from PBMCs. These receptors all stem from a man aged 35 to 55 in good health and CMV-seronegative.

The chain's CDR3 is CASRLAGAKRNTIYF. The CDR3 DNA reads as TGTGCAAGTCGCTTAGCGGGAGCAAAACGAAACACCATATATTTT. V gene TRBV12-2 combines with J gene TRBJ1-3. TRBV12-2 is assigned pseudogene status. This CDR3 has 15 residues.

The gene calls are TRBV28 and TRBJ1-3; no firm D call. This CDR3 contains 12 residues. The V gene's germline CDR1 is MDHEN and CDR2 SYDVKM. V lost 10 bases and J 1 base, leaving 8 bases between the germline ends. The CDR3 DNA sequence: TGTGCCACCCGGGAATCTGGAAACACCATATATTTT. It yields the protein CATRESGNTIYF.

This sequence joins TRBV28 and TRBJ2-5, with 8 nucleotides matching TRBD2. The CDR3 loop spans 16 amino acids. The germline V gene has CDR1 MDHEN and CDR2 SYDVKM. Trimming at V came to 5 bases and at J to 2 bases, leaving 10 bases not matched to a gene. CDR3 sequence (DNA): TGTGCCAGCAGTCCTTCCGGACTAGCCGAACAAGAGACCCAGTACTTC. Its translation: CASSPSGLAEQETQYF. The full variable domain, completed using reference TRBV28 and TRBJ2-5, is DVKVTQSSRYLVKRTGEKVFLECVQDMDHENMFWYRQDPGLGLRLIYFSYDVKMKEKGDIPEGYSVSREKKERFSLILESASTNQTSMYLCASSPSGLAEQETQYFGPGTRLLVL.

The chain carries TRBV7-3 and TRBJ2-5; tentatively, D is TRBD1 (5 bases). V was clipped by 5 bases and J by 4 bases, with 14 bases between them. Germline CDR1 and CDR2: SGHTA and FQGTGA. The CDR3 extends over 14 amino acids. Written as DNA, the CDR3 is TGTGCCAGCAGCCACTCAGGGCAGGGAGAGACCCAGTACTTC. Its translation: CASSHSGQGETQYF.

The chain joins TRBV2 to TRBJ1-5, with 7 bases lining up with TRBD1. The CDR3 is 15 residues long. CDR1 and CDR2 (germline): SNHLY, FYNNEI. Trimming removed 7 bases from V and 3 bases from J; junction bases left unmatched: 9. As DNA, the CDR3 is TGTGCCAGCAAGTCCGGGACAGCCGCCAATCAGCCCCAGCATTTT. Protein sequence: CASKSGTAANQPQHF.

The rearrangement uses TRBV6-5 and TRBJ1-2; 9 nucleotides align to TRBD1. The germline V gene encodes CDR1 MNHEY and CDR2 SVGAGI. CDR3 length: 14 amino acids. The junction had 6 bases not matched to a gene; V was cut back by 6 bases and J by 4 bases. The CDR3 bases are TGTGCCAGCAGCGACAGGGGGGGAGGCTATGGCTACACCTTC. Its translation: CASSDRGGGYGYTF.

This clone is a singleton in its sample. This chain uses TRBV5-4 with TRBJ2-3; TRBD2 aligns across 10 bases. Unmatched junction bases numbered 11, after V lost 4 bases and J lost 3 bases. The CDR3 length is 17 residues. The V gene's germline CDR1 is SGHNT and CDR2 YYREEE (reference sequence). In DNA, the CDR3 is TGTGCCAGCAGCGTCACCCTAGCGGGAGCTTCGACAGATACGCAGTATTTT. This sequence encodes CASSVTLAGASTDTQYF.

This clone was detected only a few times. The chain couples TRBV19 to TRBJ2-1; D gene ambiguous. CDR1 and CDR2 from the germline V gene are LNHDA and SQIVND (reference sequence). This CDR3 has 15 residues. Trimming stripped 5 bases from V and 0 bases from J, with 11 bases between. The CDR3 sequence: CASSPVVVSYNEQFF. The DNA of the CDR3 is TGTGCCAGTAGTCCCGTAGTGGTCTCCTACAATGAGCAGTTCTTC.

The rearrangement links TRBV5-6 to TRBJ2-1; TRBD2 matches at 9 bases. CDR3 length equals 15 residues. Looked up from germline, CDR1 is SGHDT and CDR2 is YYEEEE. J lost 4 bases, V lost 1 base, and 3 bases had no gene match. The DNA for the CDR3 is TGTGCCAGCAGCTTGCCTAGCGGGGAGTACAATGAGCAGTTCTTC. It is translated as CASSLPSGEYNEQFF. Full variable domain (rest looked up from reference TRBV5-6 and TRBJ2-1): DAGVTQSPTHLIKTRGQQVTLRCSPKSGHDTVSWYQQALGQGPQFIFQYYEEEERQRGNFPDRFSGHQFPNYSSELNVNALLLGDSALYLCASSLPSGEYNEQFFGPGTRLTVL.

This clone was observed once. The chain couples TRBV5-6 to TRBJ1-1; a weak D match, TRBD1 (5 bases). The CDR3 is 15 residues long. Germline CDR1 SGHDT, CDR2 YYEEEE. V was clipped by 3 bases and J by 3 bases, with 15 bases between them. CDR3 residues: CASSSKRKGDTEAFF. DNA of the CDR3: TGTGCCAGCAGCTCTAAAAGGAAAGGGGACACTGAAGCTTTCTTT.

V and J are TRBV11-2 and TRBJ2-7; D remains unclear. CDR3 size: 15 residues. V shed 0 bases and J shed 6 bases, with 15 bases lying between them. Germline V gene lookup returns CDR1 SGHAT and CDR2 FQNNGV. CDR3 region: CASSLDPNPTSEQYF. The CDR3 region has the DNA TGTGCCAGCAGCTTAGATCCGAACCCTACGAGCGAGCAGTACTTC. Full variable domain (rest looked up from reference TRBV11-2 and TRBJ2-7): EAGVAQSPRYKIIEKRQSVAFWCNPISGHATLYWYQQILGQGPKLLIQFQNNGVVDDSQLPKDRFSAERLKGVDSTLKIQPAKLEDSAVYLCASSLDPNPTSEQYFGPGTRLTVT.

The J gene is TRBJ2-6, the V gene TRBV4-3; TRBD2 might be the D (6 bases). The germline V gene has CDR1 LGHNA and CDR2 YSLEER. The V and J ends lost 2 bases and 2 bases respectively, with 22 bases between them. The CDR3 extends over 20 amino acids. CDR3 in DNA: TGCGCCAGCAGCCAACACACTCCGGGACGGAGGGTTACTGGGGCCAACGTCCTGACTTTC. It codes for CASSQHTPGRRVTGANVLTF.

This sequence joins TRBV7-2 and TRBJ2-5, with 7 bases that match TRBD1. Germline V gives CDR1 SGHTA, CDR2 FQGNSA. This CDR3 is 17 amino acids long. The ends lost 0 bases at V and 5 bases at J; junction bases unmatched: 12. In DNA, the CDR3 is TGTGCCAGCAGCTTAGCCCGCTCGACAGGGTTCGGGGAGACCCAGTACTTC. Translating it yields CASSLARSTGFGETQYF.

The CDR3 here is CSGTDSPLYTQYF. In DNA, the CDR3 is TGCAGCGGGACGGACTCCCCGCTGTACACGCAGTATTTT. The rearrangement joins TRBV29-1 to TRBJ2-3, with D possibly TRBD2 on 5 matching bases. Germline lookup yields CDR1 SQVTM and CDR2 ANQGSEA. Deletions cut 7 bases from V and 9 bases from J, with 20 bases between. This CDR3 comprises 13 residues.

V is TRBV29-1 and J is TRBJ1-1, with no clear D. This CDR3 is built from 13 residues. With 3 bases removed from V and 5 bases from J, the gap between germline ends came to 13 bases. Germline V gene lookup returns CDR1 SQVTM and CDR2 ANQGSEA. Here the CDR3 reads CSVESGVGTEAFF. The DNA of the CDR3 is TGCAGCGTTGAGTCCGGGGTAGGGACTGAAGCTTTCTTT.

This chain links TRBV5-1 with TRBJ2-3; 7 nucleotides match TRBD1. With V trimmed by 6 bases and J by 1 base, 5 bases remained unmatched. Germline lookup yields CDR1 SGHRS and CDR2 YFSETQ. CDR3 size: 14 residues. CDR3 residues: CASNNRGGTDTQYF. The DNA for the CDR3 is TGCGCCAGCAACAACAGGGGCGGCACAGATACGCAGTATTTT.

The V and J genes are TRBV6-6 and TRBJ1-1; TRBD1 matches 7 bases. In germline, CDR1 is MNHNY, CDR2 SVGAGI (reference sequence). CDR3 length equals 13 residues. The trim removed 5 bases at V and 5 bases at J, leaving 5 bases unmatched. In nucleotides, the CDR3 is TGTGCCAGCAGTCCCCCGACAGGGACTGAAGCTTTCTTT. As protein: CASSPPTGTEAFF.

The chain has TRBV28 and TRBJ1-2, with 10 bases fitting TRBD1. The CDR3 has 16 amino acids. Germline CDR1 and CDR2: MDHEN and SYDVKM. V dropped 5 bases and J dropped 2; count of bases not matched to a gene: 8. The CDR3 DNA reads TGTGCCAGCAGTCTCACGACAGGGGGCAGGAACTATGGCTACACCTTC. Amino acid sequence: CASSLTTGGRNYGYTF.

This clone was seen only once. V is TRBV11-3 and J is TRBJ2-2, with 14 nucleotides matching TRBD2. V lost 0 bases, J lost 4 bases, and 4 bases stayed unmatched. CDR3 length: 18 amino acids. Germline V gene lookup returns CDR1 SGHNT and CDR2 YENEEA. The chain's CDR3 is CASSLEGTSGGSTGELFF. The DNA for the CDR3 is TGTGCCAGCAGCTTAGAGGGGACTAGCGGGGGTTCCACCGGGGAGCTGTTTTTT.

Concerning this clone itself: One end of the junction varies from germline; a read error may be responsible. The chain couples TRBV7-7 to TRBJ2-5, with D uncertain. The germline gives CDR1 SSHAT, CDR2 FNYEAQ (reference sequence). This CDR3 has 13 amino acids. The CDR3 DNA reads TGTGCTAGCAGCCCAGATACCAGGGAGACCCAGTACTTC. Translated, it gives CASSPDTRETQYF. The complete variable domain, with remaining parts taken from reference TRBV7-7 and TRBJ2-5, reads GAGVSQSPRYKVTKRGQDVTLRCDPISSHATLYWYQQALGQGPEFLTYFNYEAQPDKSGLPSDRFSAERPEGSISTLTIQRTEQRDSAMYRCASSPDTRETQYFGPGTRLLVL.

This clone has more than one count but fewer than ten. The CDR3, as DNA: TGTGCCAGCCCCGCCTTGGCTAGATTTCGCACAGATACGCAGTATTTT. Its protein product is CASPALARFRTDTQYF. This chain joins TRBV28 and TRBJ2-3; D is uncertain. This CDR3 has 16 amino acids. Germline assignment: CDR1 MDHEN and CDR2 SYDVKM. Trimming took off 8 bases at V and 1 base at J, with 19 bases between the two ends.

Concerning this clone: Compared with germline, one end of the junction differs, possibly owing to a read error. This chain's CDR3 is CSSSSGTGSNNEQFF. DNA for the CDR3: TGTTCCAGCAGCTCCGGGACAGGGTCAAACAATGAGCAGTTCTTC. V is TRBV7-9 and J is TRBJ2-1, with TRBD1 matching 9 bases. The CDR3 runs 15 residues. The V gene's germline CDR1 is SEHNR and CDR2 FQNEAQ (reference sequence).

This clone was observed once. This rearrangement joins TRBV7-9 to TRBJ2-2; 10 nucleotides align to TRBD2. CDR3 length: 17 amino acids. Trimming at V came to 5 bases and at J to 5 bases, leaving 11 bases not matched to a gene. Germline assignment: CDR1 SEHNR and CDR2 FQNEAQ (reference sequence). Here the CDR3 DNA reads TGTGCCAGCAGCCCCCTCCCGACTAGCGGGTCGACCGGGGAGCTGTTTTTT. This codes for CASSPLPTSGSTGELFF.

V usage is TRBV7-6 and J usage is TRBJ2-5; 9 bases are shared with TRBD1. V gave up 0 bases and J gave up 6 bases; unmatched junction bases: 5. CDR3 length: 15 amino acids. The germline gives CDR1 SGHVS, CDR2 FNYEAQ. CDR3 residues: CASSLAGQGGKTQYF. The CDR3 nucleotides read TGTGCCAGCAGCTTAGCGGGACAGGGTGGGAAGACCCAGTACTTC.

This chain links TRBV2 with TRBJ2-5; TRBD2 agrees at 9 bases. V lost 1 base, J lost 11 bases, and 11 bases stayed unmatched. The germline V gene has CDR1 SNHLY and CDR2 FYNNEI. The CDR3 consists of 15 residues. In DNA form, the CDR3 reads TGTGCCAGCAGTGAAGATTTAGCGGGAGTTAGGGAGCAGTACTTC. This encodes CASSEDLAGVREQYF.

The chain is built from TRBV28 and TRBJ2-3; TRBD2 agrees at 14 bases. Trimming took 4 bases from V and 5 from J; bases not matched to a gene: 5. Germline-derived CDR1 and CDR2 are MDHEN and SYDVKM. The CDR3 runs to 16 residues. This CDR3 is CASSSFGTSGRDTQYF. The CDR3 nucleotides are TGTGCCAGCAGTTCCTTTGGGACTAGCGGGAGAGATACGCAGTATTTT.

The V and J genes are TRBV28 and TRBJ2-7; D is unresolved. The CDR3 has 12 residues. V lost 10 bases to trimming and J lost 1 base, with 11 bases between them. Per germline, CDR1 MDHEN and CDR2 SYDVKM. The CDR3 region is CATRVSSYEQYF. DNA of the CDR3: TGTGCCACGCGAGTAAGTTCCTACGAGCAGTACTTC.

The chain joins TRBV29-1 to TRBJ2-5, with 10 bases identical to TRBD1. The CDR3 is made up of 14 amino acids. The germline V gene has CDR1 SQVTM and CDR2 ANQGSEA. The J segment lost 1 base and the V segment lost 4 bases, leaving 3 bases of the junction unmatched. CDR3 sequence: CSVGRDRGQETQYF. In DNA form, the CDR3 reads TGCAGCGTTGGCCGGGACAGGGGCCAAGAGACCCAGTACTTC.